A single sample is the source of the 30 T cell receptor beta chains below, sequenced in a study of T-cell reconstitution after alpha-beta-depleted transplantation in children. TCRbeta library preparation incorporated unique molecular identifiers. TCRdb itself ran the PCR reads through MiXCR, one entry per CDR3 protein. The sample holds fewer than 550,000 distinct CDR3 sequences, approximately 10% seen once. This sample comprised PBMCs, mostly from graft donor cells, obtained 180 days after TCRalphabeta/CD19-depleted stem cell transplant. These receptors originate from a female patient aged 2 to 10 who had a stem cell transplant for aplastic anemia, so the T cells may come from the graft donor.

The chain uses TRBV7-2 and TRBJ1-2, with TRBD1 identical over 7 bases. V lost 7 bases, J lost 4 bases, and 9 bases stayed unmatched. CDR3 length: 14 residues. Germline V gene data show CDR1 as SGHTA and CDR2 as FQGNSA. The CDR3: CASKNLGGVYGYTF. DNA for the CDR3: TGTGCCAGCAAGAACTTAGGGGGCGTCTATGGCTACACCTTC. The whole variable domain, filled in from reference TRBV7-2 and TRBJ1-2, reads GAGVSQSPSNKVTEKGKDVELRCDPISGHTALYWYRQSLGQGLEFLIYFQGNSAPDKSGLPSDRFSAERTGGSVSTLTIQRTQQEDSAVYLCASKNLGGVYGYTFGSGTRLTVV.

This clonotype was counted between two and nine times. V gene TRBV29-1 combines with J gene TRBJ1-5; D is possibly TRBD1 (5 bases). CDR3 length equals 13 residues. Germline V CDR1 and CDR2: SQVTM, ANQGSEA. Trimming left V 4 bases short and J 2 bases short, with 9 bases between. CDR3 amino acids: CSVAGKGNQPQHF. CDR3 bases: TGCAGCGTTGCAGGGAAGGGCAATCAGCCCCAGCATTTT.

This clonotype was seen only a few times. This rearrangement joins TRBV27 to TRBJ2-5, with 7 bases fitting TRBD1. V lost 5 bases to trimming and J lost 1 base; unmatched junction nucleotides: 13. CDR1 and CDR2 (germline): MNHEY, SMNVEV (reference sequence). The CDR3 has 17 residues. This CDR3 is CASSALGGGPPQETQYF. In DNA, the CDR3 is TGTGCCAGCAGTGCCCTAGGGGGCGGACCCCCCCAAGAGACCCAGTACTTC.

The V gene is TRBV5-5, the J gene TRBJ1-5; no reliable D call. The germline V gene has CDR1 SGHKS and CDR2 YYEKEE (reference sequence). The CDR3 is 13 amino acids. The V and J ends lost 5 bases and 4 bases respectively, with 10 bases between them. Here the CDR3 reads CASSAGPNQPQHF. The CDR3 bases are TGTGCCAGCAGTGCCGGACCAAATCAGCCCCAGCATTTT.

This clonotype was observed many times. The chain links TRBV6-5 to TRBJ1-1; D gene uncertain. Germline V CDR1 and CDR2: MNHEY, SVGAGI. The CDR3 loop spans 14 amino acids. V gave up 3 bases and J gave up 1 base, with 9 bases separating them. Here the CDR3 DNA reads TGTGCCAGCAGTTATGGAGTGGAGAACACTGAAGCTTTCTTT. Protein sequence: CASSYGVENTEAFF.

This chain links TRBV5-6 with TRBJ2-2, with 9 bases that match TRBD1. The V and J ends lost 2 bases and 4 bases, in that order; junction bases with no gene match: 3. CDR1 is SGHDT and CDR2 is YYEEEE in the germline V gene. This CDR3 is built from 15 residues. This chain's CDR3 is CASSFGTGFTGELFF. In DNA, the CDR3 is TGTGCCAGCAGCTTTGGGACAGGGTTCACCGGGGAGCTGTTTTTT.

Of note for this clonotype: Since a much larger clone is just one base distant, this may be a read error. The CDR3 DNA reads TGCAGCGTCTGGTACAGGGGGCAAGAGACCCAGTACTTC. Translated: CSVWYRGQETQYF. This chain links TRBV29-1 with TRBJ2-5, with 8 bases fitting TRBD1. Germline V gives CDR1 SQVTM, CDR2 ANQGSEA. V lost 6 bases and J lost 2; bases outside the gene matches: 5. The CDR3 spans 13 residues.

The chain has TRBV7-9 and TRBJ2-1, with 8 bases that match TRBD2. Germline CDR1 and CDR2: SEHNR and FQNEAQ (reference sequence). The V and J ends lost 5 bases and 7 bases, in that order; junction bases with no gene match: 13. The CDR3 is made up of 16 amino acids. CDR3 in amino acids: CASSQPDLAGRNEQFF. The CDR3 DNA follows: TGTGCCAGCAGCCAACCTGATTTAGCGGGAAGGAATGAGCAGTTCTTC.

This clonotype occurred a few times. The chain couples TRBV15 to TRBJ2-7; a possible D gene is TRBD1 (6 bases). CDR1 and CDR2 from the germline V gene are LNHNV and YYDKDF (reference sequence). CDR3 length: 13 residues. The V end lost 6 bases, the J end lost 5 bases, and 14 bases lay between the germline ends. In DNA, the CDR3 is TGTGCCACCAGTCCTGGTTGGGGGCACGAGCAGTACTTC. Amino acid sequence: CATSPGWGHEQYF.

This clonotype was seen more than once but under ten times. The V gene is TRBV6-5, the J gene TRBJ2-1; TRBD2 matches 13 bases. From germline, CDR1 is MNHEY and CDR2 SVGAGI. V lost 5 bases, J lost 0 bases, and 7 bases stayed unmatched. The CDR3 has 18 residues. The DNA for the CDR3 is TGTGCCAGCAGTCACGGACTAGCGGGAGTCGGCTCCTACAATGAGCAGTTCTTC. Translation gives CASSHGLAGVGSYNEQFF.

This clonotype turned up a few times. The rearrangement links TRBV14 to TRBJ2-3; TRBD2 matches at 10 bases. Trimming cost V 4 bases and J 2 bases; bases outside gene matches: 6. The CDR3 extends over 16 amino acids. Germline lookup yields CDR1 SGHDN and CDR2 FVKESK. The CDR3 protein is CASSPLAGEATDTQYF. The CDR3 nucleotides read TGTGCCAGCAGCCCCCTAGCGGGAGAGGCCACAGATACGCAGTATTTT.

Ten or more counts support this clonotype. A read error may produce the germline difference seen at one junction end. This rearrangement joins TRBV7-8 to TRBJ2-7; 7 bases agree with TRBD1. The CDR3 totals 13 residues. The germline V gene has CDR1 SGHVS and CDR2 FQNEAQ. The DNA of the CDR3 is TGCGCCAGCAGCTTGGACAGGCCTTACGAGCAGTACTTC. It is translated as CASSLDRPYEQYF.

This clonotype was counted between two and nine times. The chain links TRBV20-1 to TRBJ2-3; perhaps TRBD2 as D (5 bases). Between the trimmed V and J ends, which lost 3 bases and 6 bases, there was a span of 13 bases. This CDR3 spans 13 amino acids. Germline CDR1 is DFQATT and CDR2 is SNEGSKA (reference sequence). The CDR3 region is CSARVGVGDTQYF. CDR3 bases: TGCAGTGCTAGGGTCGGGGTAGGGGATACGCAGTATTTT.

The V gene is TRBV11-2, the J gene TRBJ2-7, with 9 nucleotides matching TRBD2. Germline loops: CDR1 SGHAT, CDR2 FQNNGV. CDR3 length: 16 amino acids. The J segment lost 2 bases and the V segment lost 0 bases, leaving 5 bases of the junction unmatched. The CDR3 reads CASSLDLAGGPYEQYF. The CDR3 region has the DNA TGTGCCAGCAGCTTAGATCTGGCGGGAGGGCCCTACGAGCAGTACTTC. Full variable domain (remainder filled in from reference TRBV11-2 and TRBJ2-7): EAGVAQSPRYKIIEKRQSVAFWCNPISGHATLYWYQQILGQGPKLLIQFQNNGVVDDSQLPKDRFSAERLKGVDSTLKIQPAKLEDSAVYLCASSLDLAGGPYEQYFGPGTRLTVT.

The V gene is TRBV6-1, the J gene TRBJ2-1; D could derive from TRBD1 or TRBD2 (6 bases each). V was clipped by 8 bases and J by 2 bases, with 10 bases between them. The germline gives CDR1 MNHNS, CDR2 SASEGT. The CDR3 loop spans 13 amino acids. The CDR3 protein is CASGGPAYNEQFF. The CDR3 DNA reads TGTGCCAGCGGGGGGCCCGCCTACAATGAGCAGTTCTTC.

This clonotype was picked up many times. The chain has TRBV15 and TRBJ1-1, with a possible D match to TRBD1 (5 bases). V was trimmed by 0 bases and J by 4 bases, leaving 15 bases between them. The CDR3 totals 16 residues. Germline CDR1 is LNHNV and CDR2 is YYDKDF (reference sequence). CDR3 protein: CATSRDRVGDGTEAFF. Here the CDR3 DNA reads TGTGCCACCAGCAGAGATCGGGTGGGGGACGGCACTGAAGCTTTCTTT.

This chain connects TRBV6-2 or TRBV6-3 to TRBJ2-7, with D perhaps given as TRBD1 or TRBD2 (5 bases each). CDR1 is MNHEY, CDR2 SVGEGT, per germline. Trimming stripped 5 bases from V and 1 base from J, with 15 bases between. CDR3 size: 15 residues. The CDR3: CASSRIREWSYEQYF. The CDR3 region has the DNA TGTGCCAGCAGTCGAATCAGGGAGTGGTCCTACGAGCAGTACTTC.

The V gene is TRBV10-3, the J gene TRBJ2-7; no clear D gene. Germline-derived CDR1 and CDR2 are ENHRY and SYGVKD. The V end was cut by 0 bases, the J end by 4 bases, with 7 bases between. The CDR3 is 13 amino acids. Written as DNA, the CDR3 is TGTGCCATCAGTGAGTCGGCAGATTACGAGCAGTACGTC. Its protein is CAISESADYEQYV.

The chain carries TRBV7-3 and TRBJ2-5, with D perhaps given as TRBD1 or TRBD2 (5 bases each). This CDR3 contains 15 residues. V lost 7 bases, J lost 2 bases, and 17 bases lay in between. In germline, CDR1 is SGHTA, CDR2 FQGTGA. The CDR3 spells CASTHSGLPQETQYF. CDR3 in DNA: TGTGCCAGCACCCATTCGGGGCTCCCTCAAGAGACCCAGTACTTC.

The chain couples TRBV28 to TRBJ2-3; tentative D call: TRBD1 (5 bases). The CDR3 is made up of 18 amino acids. Trimming removed 7 bases at V and 2 bases at J, with 25 bases between. Germline loops: CDR1 MDHEN, CDR2 SYDVKM. CDR3 in DNA: TGTGCCAGCACTCCACCACTCAGGGTCCCTCCGAACACAGATACGCAGTATTTT. This translates into CASTPPLRVPPNTDTQYF.

This rearrangement joins TRBV28 to TRBJ1-2; D not certain. The CDR3 length is 14 residues. In germline, CDR1 is MDHEN, CDR2 SYDVKM. Trimming took off 6 bases at V and 8 bases at J, with 19 bases between the two ends. The CDR3 DNA reads as TGTGCCAGCAGCCTCAACGCTGGACCTTTAGGCTACACCTTC. Translated, it gives CASSLNAGPLGYTF.

The chain recombines TRBV5-1 with TRBJ2-3; 11 positions match TRBD1. The CDR3 covers 17 residues. Germline CDR1 reads SGHRS; CDR2 reads YFSETQ. V was clipped by 4 bases and J by 2 bases; unmatched bases: 9. The CDR3 loop reads CASSLRTGGLYTDTQYF. The CDR3 DNA follows: TGCGCCAGCAGCCTTCGGACAGGGGGCCTTTACACAGATACGCAGTATTTT.

There are a few counts of this clonotype. This sequence joins TRBV24-1 and TRBJ1-2; D is possibly TRBD1 (5 bases). CDR1 and CDR2 from the germline V gene are KGHDR and SFDVKD. V was pared by 5 bases and J by 8 bases, with 14 bases between. The CDR3 sequence is 13 residues long. This CDR3 is CATSGTHNRGYTF. The CDR3 nucleotides are TGTGCCACCAGTGGGACACACAACCGGGGCTACACCTTC.

The genes are TRBV6-2 or TRBV6-3 and TRBJ1-5, with 10 bases aligning to TRBD1. The CDR3 spans 19 residues. V lost 5 bases, J lost 3 bases, and 16 bases stayed unmatched. Germline lookup yields CDR1 MNHEY and CDR2 SVGEGT. Here the CDR3 reads CASSIGTGVHYVNNQPQHF. CDR3 coding DNA: TGTGCCAGCAGTATCGGGACAGGGGTCCACTACGTGAACAATCAGCCCCAGCATTTT.

This clonotype was found a few times. The chain employs TRBV11-3 and TRBJ2-1; unclear D gene. Looked up from germline, CDR1 is SGHNT and CDR2 is YENEEA. The CDR3 has 15 amino acids. Between the trimmed V and J ends, which lost 4 bases and 0 bases, there was a span of 10 bases. CDR3 in amino acids: CASSSRLSSYNEQFF. The CDR3 DNA reads as TGTGCCAGCAGCTCCCGACTGAGCTCCTACAATGAGCAGTTCTTC.

This chain connects TRBV6-2 or TRBV6-3 to TRBJ2-7; tentative D call: TRBD1 (5 bases). CDR1 is MNHEY, CDR2 SVGEGT, per germline. V lost 6 bases and J 4 bases, leaving 22 bases between the germline ends. The CDR3 totals 16 residues. The CDR3 protein is CASRPSTGGATYEQYF. In nucleotides, the CDR3 is TGTGCCAGCAGACCGTCAACAGGTGGGGCGACTTACGAGCAGTACTTC.

The V and J genes are TRBV10-3 and TRBJ2-1; 15 positions match TRBD2. This CDR3 spans 18 amino acids. Germline lookup yields CDR1 ENHRY and CDR2 SYGVKD. V lost 2 bases, J lost 1 base, and 3 bases stayed unmatched. The CDR3 spells CAISEGTSGRWSYNEQFF. The CDR3 DNA follows: TGTGCCATCAGTGAGGGGACTAGCGGGAGGTGGTCCTACAATGAGCAGTTCTTC.

V usage is TRBV5-1 and J usage is TRBJ1-1; possibly TRBD1 for D (5 bases). V dropped 0 bases and J dropped 0 bases, with 9 bases sitting between them. The CDR3 length is 15 residues. Per germline, CDR1 SGHRS and CDR2 YFSETQ. CDR3 loop: CASSLDGTMNTEAFF. The CDR3 DNA is TGCGCCAGCAGCTTGGATGGGACCATGAACACTGAAGCTTTCTTT. Complete variable domain (other parts from reference TRBV5-1 and TRBJ1-1): KAGVTQTPRYLIKTRGQQVTLSCSPISGHRSVSWYQQTPGQGLQFLFEYFSETQRNKGNFPGRFSGRQFSNSRSEMNVSTLELGDSALYLCASSLDGTMNTEAFFGQGTRLTVV.

The J gene is TRBJ2-3, the V gene TRBV4-3; TRBD1 might be the D (6 bases). The CDR3 has 17 amino acids. Germline CDR1 reads LGHNA; CDR2 reads YSLEER. V lost 4 bases and J 4 bases, leaving 21 bases between the germline ends. The CDR3 reads CASSLLRGTGSADTQYF. Here the CDR3 DNA reads TGCGCCAGCAGCCTCCTGCGAGGTACAGGGTCGGCAGATACGCAGTATTTT.

The count of this clonotype is one. V is TRBV7-2 and J is TRBJ2-7; D gene unclear. CDR1 is SGHTA and CDR2 is FQGNSA in the germline V gene. The CDR3 runs 12 residues. Trimming shortened V by 0 bases and J by 6 bases, and 6 bases separated the two germline ends. CDR3 DNA sequence: TGTGCCAGCAGCTTAGCAGCTTCCGAGCAGTACTTC. As protein: CASSLAASEQYF.